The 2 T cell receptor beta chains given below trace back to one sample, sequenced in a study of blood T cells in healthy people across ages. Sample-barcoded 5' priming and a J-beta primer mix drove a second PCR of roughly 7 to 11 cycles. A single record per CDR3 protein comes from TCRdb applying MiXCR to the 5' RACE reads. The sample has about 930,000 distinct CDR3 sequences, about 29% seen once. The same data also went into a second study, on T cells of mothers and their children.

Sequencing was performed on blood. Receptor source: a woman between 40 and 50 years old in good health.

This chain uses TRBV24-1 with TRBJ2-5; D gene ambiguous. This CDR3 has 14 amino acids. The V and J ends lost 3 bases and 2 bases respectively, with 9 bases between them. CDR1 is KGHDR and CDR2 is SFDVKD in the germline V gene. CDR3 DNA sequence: TGTGCCACCAGTGATCCGTCAAGACAAGAGACCCAGTACTTC. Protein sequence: CATSDPSRQETQYF.

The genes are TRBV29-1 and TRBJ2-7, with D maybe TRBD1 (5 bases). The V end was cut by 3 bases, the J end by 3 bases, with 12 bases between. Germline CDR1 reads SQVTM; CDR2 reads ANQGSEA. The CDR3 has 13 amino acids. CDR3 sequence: CSVESQGNYEQYF. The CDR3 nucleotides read TGCAGCGTTGAGTCGCAGGGAAACTACGAGCAGTACTTC.